The clone carrying this T cell receptor beta chain occurred many times. The antigen is not known. Deletions cut 6 bases from V and 6 bases from J, with 6 bases between. The CDR3 runs 11 residues. Germline CDR1 MDHEN, CDR2 SYDVKM. The entry originates in a study of CD8 T cells in ankylosing spondylitis. General observations from the study: From matched ankylosing spondylitis synovial fluid, disease-linked clones were reportedly recovered at significantly enriched levels.

Making the TCR beta libraries involved quantitative 5'-RACE with molecular barcodes. MiXCR, applied by TCRdb to the 5' RACE reads, yields one record per CDR3 protein. Seen here are about 160,000 distinct CDR3 sequences, 18% observed once, and the top ten hold about 8.3%. The sample consisted of blood, either unsorted or a sorted T cell fraction (not recorded which). The sequence derives from a male donor with ankylosing spondylitis or in good health (not recorded which). V is TRBV28 and J is TRBJ2-1; D is unclear. CDR3 sequence: CASSPSNEQFF. The CDR3 coding sequence is TGTGCCAGCAGCCCCTCCAATGAGCAGTTCTTC.